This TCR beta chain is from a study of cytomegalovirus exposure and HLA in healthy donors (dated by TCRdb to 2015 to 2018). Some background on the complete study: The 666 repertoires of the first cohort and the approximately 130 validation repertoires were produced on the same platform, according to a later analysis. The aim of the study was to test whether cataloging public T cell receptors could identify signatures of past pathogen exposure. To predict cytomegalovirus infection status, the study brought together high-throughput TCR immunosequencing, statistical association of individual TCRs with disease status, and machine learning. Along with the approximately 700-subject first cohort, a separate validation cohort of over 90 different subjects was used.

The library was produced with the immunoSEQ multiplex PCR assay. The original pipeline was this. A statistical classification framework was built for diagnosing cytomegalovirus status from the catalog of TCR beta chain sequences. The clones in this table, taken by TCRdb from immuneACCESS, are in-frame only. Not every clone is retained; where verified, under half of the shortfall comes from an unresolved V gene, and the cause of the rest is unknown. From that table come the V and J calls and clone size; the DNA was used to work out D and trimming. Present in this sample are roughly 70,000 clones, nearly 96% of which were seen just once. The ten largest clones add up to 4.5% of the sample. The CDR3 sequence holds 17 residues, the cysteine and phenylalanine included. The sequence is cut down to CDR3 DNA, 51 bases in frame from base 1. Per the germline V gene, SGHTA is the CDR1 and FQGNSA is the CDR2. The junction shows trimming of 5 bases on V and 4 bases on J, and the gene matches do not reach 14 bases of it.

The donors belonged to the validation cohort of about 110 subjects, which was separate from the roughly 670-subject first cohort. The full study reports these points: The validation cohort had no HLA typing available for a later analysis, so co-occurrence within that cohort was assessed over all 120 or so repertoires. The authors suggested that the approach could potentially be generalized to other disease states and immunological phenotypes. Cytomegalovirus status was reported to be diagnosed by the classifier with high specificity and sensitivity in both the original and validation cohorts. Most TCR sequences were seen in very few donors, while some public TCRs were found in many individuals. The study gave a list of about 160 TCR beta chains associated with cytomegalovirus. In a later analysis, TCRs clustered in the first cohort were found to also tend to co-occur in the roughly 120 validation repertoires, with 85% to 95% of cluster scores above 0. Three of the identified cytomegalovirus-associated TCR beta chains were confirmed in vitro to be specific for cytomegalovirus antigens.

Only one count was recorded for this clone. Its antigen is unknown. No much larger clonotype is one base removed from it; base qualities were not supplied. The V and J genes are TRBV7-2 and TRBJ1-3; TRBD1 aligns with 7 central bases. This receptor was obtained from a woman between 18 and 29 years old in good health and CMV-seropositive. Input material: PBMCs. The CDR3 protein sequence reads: CASSRTTGLVSGNTIYF. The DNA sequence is TGTGCCAGCAGCCGCACGACAGGGTTGGTCTCGGGAAACACCATATATTTT.